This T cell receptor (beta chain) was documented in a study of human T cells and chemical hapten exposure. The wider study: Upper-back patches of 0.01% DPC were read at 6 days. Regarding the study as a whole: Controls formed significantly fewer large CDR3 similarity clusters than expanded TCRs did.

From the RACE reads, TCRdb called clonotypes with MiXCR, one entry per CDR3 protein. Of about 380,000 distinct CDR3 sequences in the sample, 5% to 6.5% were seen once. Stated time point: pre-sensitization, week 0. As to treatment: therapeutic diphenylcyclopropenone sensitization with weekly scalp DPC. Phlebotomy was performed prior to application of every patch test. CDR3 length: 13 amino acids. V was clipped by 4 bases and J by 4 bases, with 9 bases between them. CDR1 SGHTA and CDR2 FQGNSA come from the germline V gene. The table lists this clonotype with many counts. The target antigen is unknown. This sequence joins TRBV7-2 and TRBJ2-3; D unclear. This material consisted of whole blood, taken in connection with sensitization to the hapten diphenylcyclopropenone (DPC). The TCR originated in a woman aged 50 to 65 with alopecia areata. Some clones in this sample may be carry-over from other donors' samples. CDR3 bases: TGTGCCAGCAGCTCCCGATGGTCAGATACGCAGTATTTT. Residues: CASSSRWSDTQYF.